Following are 16 T cell receptor beta chains from one sample sequenced in a study of CD8 T cells in Susac syndrome. RNA totalling about 0.45 to 1 ug underwent reverse transcription with random hexamers. TCRdb re-analysed the immunoSEQ multiplex PCR reads in MiXCR, keeping a single row per CDR3 protein. The table has some 150,000 distinct CDR3 sequences, roughly 94% seen once. Input material: CD4+ T cells from PBMCs. These receptors all come from a human donor in good health.

This chain uses TRBV10-3 with TRBJ2-2; 8 bases map to TRBD2. Germline CDR1 and CDR2: ENHRY and SYGVKD. The CDR3 is 17 amino acids. Trimming took 6 bases from V and 1 from J; bases not matched to a gene: 10. CDR3 residues: CAIRASGRTLNTGELFF. DNA of the CDR3: TGTGCCATCAGGGCGAGCGGGAGAACCCTGAACACCGGGGAGCTGTTTTTT.

The rearrangement joins TRBV2 to TRBJ2-2; weak D call: TRBD1 (6 bases). V was pared by 4 bases and J by 1 base, with 7 bases between. The germline V gene encodes CDR1 SNHLY and CDR2 FYNNEI. CDR3 size: 14 residues. The CDR3 region has the DNA TGTGCCAGCAGTGGACAGGAGAACACCGGGGAGCTGTTTTTT. Translating gives CASSGQENTGELFF.

The chain employs TRBV11-2 and TRBJ1-1; D remains ambiguous. This CDR3 has 13 residues. The germline V gene has CDR1 SGHAT and CDR2 FQNNGV. Between the trimmed V and J ends, which lost 5 bases and 9 bases, there was a span of 16 bases. The CDR3 coding sequence is TGTGCCAGCAGCGTAACGGACGGGATCAAAGCTTTCTTT. Translating gives CASSVTDGIKAFF.

J is TRBJ1-2 and V is TRBV6-5; no clear D. Germline CDR1 is MNHEY and CDR2 is SVGAGI. CDR3 length: 13 amino acids. V lost 2 bases and J 1 base, leaving 5 bases between the germline ends. As DNA, the CDR3 is TGTGCCAGCAGTTACGGGATTAACTATGGCTACACCTTC. It translates to CASSYGINYGYTF.

The CDR3 bases are TGTGCCAGCAGTGACCACGGGCTAGCGCAGAACACCGGGGAGCTGTTTTTT. It translates to CASSDHGLAQNTGELFF. The chain combines TRBV25-1 with TRBJ2-2; possibly TRBD2 for D (6 bases). V lost 3 bases, J lost 1 base, and 15 bases lay in between. The CDR3 consists of 17 residues. CDR1 MGHDK and CDR2 SYGVNS come from the germline V gene.

The chain has TRBV11-2 and TRBJ2-3; D might be TRBD2 (5 bases). V lost 0 bases and J 0 bases, leaving 7 bases between the germline ends. The CDR3 is 15 residues long. CDR1 and CDR2 (germline): SGHAT, FQNNGV. DNA for the CDR3: TGTGCCAGCAGCTTAGAGGGCGGGAGCACAGATACGCAGTATTTT. Translation gives CASSLEGGSTDTQYF.

This chain links TRBV18 with TRBJ1-1; D may be TRBD1 (6 bases). The CDR3 is 14 residues long. Germline lookup yields CDR1 KGHSH and CDR2 LQKENI. V was shortened by 5 bases and J by 5 bases, with 15 bases between the two germline ends. Here the CDR3 DNA reads TGTGCCAGCTCAGAGGGGGTTTTAGTAACTGAAGCTTTCTTT. This codes for CASSEGVLVTEAFF. Looking up the rest from reference TRBV18 and TRBJ1-1 gives the full variable domain: NAGVMQNPRHLVRRRGQEARLRCSPMKGHSHVYWYRQLPEEGLKFMVYLQKENIIDESGMPKERFSAEFPKEGPSILRIQQVVRGDSAAYFCASSEGVLVTEAFFGQGTRLTVV.

The chain combines TRBV15 with TRBJ1-1; weak D call: TRBD1 (5 bases). Looked up from germline, CDR1 is LNHNV and CDR2 is YYDKDF (reference sequence). Deletions cut 2 bases from V and 3 bases from J, with 13 bases between. The CDR3 spans 15 residues. Here the CDR3 reads CATSRSGRGDTEAFF. Written as DNA, the CDR3 is TGTGCCACCAGCAGATCCGGACGGGGCGACACTGAAGCTTTCTTT.

The chain is built from TRBV24-1 and TRBJ2-1, with 9 bases that match TRBD1. The CDR3 loop spans 16 amino acids. After removal of 3 bases from V and 7 bases from J, the junction contained 9 bases not matched to a gene. Germline-derived CDR1 and CDR2 are KGHDR and SFDVKD. The CDR3 protein is CATSDRTGGKLNEQFF. Written as DNA, the CDR3 is TGTGCCACCAGTGATCGAACAGGGGGCAAGTTGAATGAGCAGTTCTTC.

The chain has TRBV20-1 and TRBJ2-1, with 10 nucleotides matching TRBD1. CDR3 length: 14 amino acids. Germline V gene data show CDR1 as DFQATT and CDR2 as SNEGSKA (reference sequence). Trimming at V came to 5 bases and at J to 9 bases, leaving 10 bases not matched to a gene. The CDR3 DNA reads TGCAGTGCTTTCCCCGGGACAGGGGCCCGTGAGCAGTTCTTC. Protein: CSAFPGTGAREQFF.

CDR3 protein: CASRTYGSNGYTF. Here the CDR3 DNA reads TGTGCCAGCAGGACGTACGGGTCTAATGGCTACACCTTC. This chain connects TRBV27 to TRBJ1-2; no clear D. The CDR3 is made up of 13 amino acids. Germline assignment: CDR1 MNHEY and CDR2 SMNVEV (reference sequence). Trimming left V 6 bases short and J 6 bases short, with 14 bases between.

The rearrangement uses TRBV12-3 or TRBV12-4 and TRBJ2-1, with 9 bases lining up with TRBD2. V shed 4 bases, J shed 9 bases, and the junction held 13 bases outside the gene matches. The CDR3 sequence is 16 residues long. This chain's CDR3 is CASSSIAGEVLGEQFF. The CDR3, as DNA: TGTGCCAGCAGTTCCATAGCGGGAGAGGTTCTTGGTGAGCAGTTCTTC.

The J gene is TRBJ1-1, the V gene TRBV5-4; D might be TRBD1 (5 bases). Germline CDR1 is SGHNT and CDR2 is YYREEE (reference sequence). There are 15 residues in the CDR3. Trimming left V 0 bases short and J 0 bases short, with 9 bases between. CDR3 region: CASSLVQGLNTEAFF. The CDR3 DNA is TGTGCCAGCAGCTTGGTCCAGGGTTTGAACACTGAAGCTTTCTTT. The complete variable domain, with remaining parts taken from reference TRBV5-4 and TRBJ1-1, reads ETGVTQSPTHLIKTRGQQVTLRCSSQSGHNTVSWYQQALGQGPQFIFQYYREEENGRGNFPPRFSGLQFPNYSSELNVNALELDDSALYLCASSLVQGLNTEAFFGQGTRLTVV.

The chain employs TRBV30 and TRBJ1-2; no clear D. Trimming took 2 bases from V and 3 from J, leaving 16 bases between them. This CDR3 region has 15 residues. Germline loops: CDR1 GTSNPN, CDR2 SVGIG (reference sequence). The CDR3 sequence is CAWSLGNAWDYGYTF. For the CDR3, the DNA is TGTGCCTGGAGTTTGGGCAATGCGTGGGACTATGGCTACACCTTC.

The chain recombines TRBV2 with TRBJ1-5; perhaps TRBD1 as D (5 bases). CDR1 and CDR2 from the germline V gene are SNHLY and FYNNEI. This CDR3 is built from 14 residues. V lost 7 bases to trimming and J lost 2 bases, with 12 bases between them. CDR3 in amino acids: CASTEGSGNQPQHF. DNA of the CDR3: TGTGCCAGCACGGAGGGGTCGGGCAATCAGCCCCAGCATTTT.

The chain has TRBV12-3 or TRBV12-4 and TRBJ1-4, with D perhaps TRBD1 (5 bases). V was shortened by 2 bases and J by 2 bases, with 9 bases between the two germline ends. The CDR3 is made up of 15 amino acids. In nucleotides, the CDR3 is TGTGCCAGCAGTTTAAGAGGGGTCACTAATGAAAAACTGTTTTTT. As protein: CASSLRGVTNEKLFF.